This T cell receptor beta chain was identified during a study of T cells after yellow fever vaccination. Study as a whole: Where fractions had low cell numbers, libraries were prepared from them with the SMART-Seq v4 Ultra Low Input RNA kit.

This clonotype came up many times. Antigen: not known. Study-level findings and limits: Contamination by abundant bulk-population clonotypes could be present in FACS-sorted repertoires.

For TCR, cDNA came from 5'RACE template switching, which added a universal primer site and UMIs. TCRdb reprocessed the 5' RACE reads via MiXCR and lists one record per CDR3 protein. The top ten hold 15% of the sample, which has some 350,000 distinct CDR3 sequences, about 6.2% seen once. Per the germline V gene, CDR1 is MNHEY and CDR2 is SVGAGI. The CDR3 runs to 13 residues. Trimming stripped 5 bases from V and 4 bases from J, with 11 bases between. Sequenced material: PBMCs, taken 5 days after the yellow fever booster vaccination. This clonotype originated in a young man who received the YFV17D yellow fever vaccine. The chain carries TRBV6-5 and TRBJ1-1; possible D gene TRBD1, 5 bases. In DNA form, the CDR3 reads TGTGCCAGCAGTCACCGGGGCCCCACTGAAGCTTTCTTT. Translated, it gives CASSHRGPTEAFF.